This T cell receptor (beta chain) was recorded in a study of CD8 T cells in ankylosing spondylitis. TCRdb re-analysed the 5' RACE reads in MiXCR, keeping a single row per CDR3 protein. The table includes fewer than 400,000 distinct CDR3 sequences, about 15% detected once. The CDR3 length is 14 residues. Per the germline V gene, CDR1 is MGHRA and CDR2 is YSYEKL. The V end was cut by 0 bases, the J end by 2 bases, with 8 bases between. The study's findings and limits: Typical of ankylosing spondylitis blood, it appeared, was a TCR beta motif of under 10 highly homologous variants.

Comments on this clonotype: Its antigen is as yet unknown.

The sequence came from a male donor with ankylosing spondylitis or in good health (not recorded which). Sequenced input: blood, either unsorted or a sorted T cell fraction (not recorded which). The chain recombines TRBV4-1 with TRBJ2-7; possible D gene TRBD1, 6 bases. CDR3 sequence: CASSQDWDTYEQYF. The CDR3 DNA sequence: TGCGCCAGCAGCCAAGATTGGGACACCTACGAGCAGTACTTC.